This is a list of T cell receptor beta chains from one sample in a study of shared clonotypes between healthy human individuals. Profiled with immunoSEQ multiplex PCR; TCRdb holds only in-frame clones, not every one. The sample consists of hundreds of thousands of clones, 95% of them appearing once. The sequencing input was naive CD8+ T cells sorted from blood. The origin of the receptors is a woman aged 30 to 39 in good health. Both conserved end residues are part of each CDR3. A D gene is named only where the DNA matches it firmly. Clone size is not always given. Where it is, it says once, few, many or a class for expanded clones.

TGTGCCAGCAGCGTAGATGGGGCGGGAGGTTTAGATACGCAGTATTTT,CASSVDGAGGLDTQYF,TRBJ2-3,-,TRBD2,TRBV9
TGTGCCAGCAGCTTGGTGCCAGGCCCAACCCTCTACGAGCAGTACTTC,CASSLVPGPTLYEQYF,TRBJ2-7,-,-,TRBV5-4
TGTGCCAGCTCACCACAGACGGATTACGAGCAGTACTTC,CASSPQTDYEQYF,TRBJ2-7,-,-,TRBV18
TGTGCCAGCAGCCGGGACAGCGCTAACTATGGCTACACCTTC,CASSRDSANYGYTF,TRBJ1-2,-,TRBD1,TRBV6-5
TGTGCCAGCAGCGTAGGGCACAGCACTGAAGCTTTCTTT,CASSVGHSTEAFF,TRBJ1-1,-,-,TRBV9
TGTGCCAGCAGCTCAGATAGCGGGAGTCGAGATACGCAGTATTTT,CASSSDSGSRDTQYF,TRBJ2-3,-,TRBD2,TRBV7-9
TGTGCCAGCAGCGTTCTGGAGTCTCCTGCAACTAATGAAAAACTGTTTTTT,CASSVLESPATNEKLFF,TRBJ1-4,-,-,TRBV9
TGTGCCAGCAGTTCCCTAGCGGGAGAGATTTCCTACAATGAGCAGTTCTTC,CASSSLAGEISYNEQFF,TRBJ2-1,-,TRBD2,TRBV28
TGTGCCAGCTCACCAGAGCTCACCGGGGAGCTGTTTTTT,CASSPELTGELFF,TRBJ2-2,-,-,TRBV18
TGTGCCAGTAGCTTACTAGCGGGATCGGAAGAGCAGTACTTC,CASSLLAGSEEQYF,TRBJ2-7,once,TRBD2,TRBV19
TGTGCCAGCAGCGCCACGGGGACAGGGGACACTGAAGCTTTCTTT,CASSATGTGDTEAFF,TRBJ1-1,-,TRBD1,TRBV9
TGTGCCAGTAGTATAGGCCCAGAGGCATACTCTGGGGCCAACGTCCTGACTTTC,CASSIGPEAYSGANVLTF,TRBJ2-6,-,-,TRBV19
TGTGCCAGCAGCGTAGATGGGACTGGGCTGGGAGAGCAGTACTTC,CASSVDGTGLGEQYF,TRBJ2-7,-,-,TRBV9
TGTGCCAGCTTGGCGGAGTATAGCAATCAGCCCCAGCATTTT,CASLAEYSNQPQHF,TRBJ1-5,-,-,TRBV28
TGTGCCAGCAGTTTTGGGGCGGTACTTTACGAGCAGTACTTC,CASSFGAVLYEQYF,TRBJ2-7,-,-,TRBV27
TGTGCCAGCAGCTACAGGGCCACCGGGGAGCTGTTTTTT,CASSYRATGELFF,TRBJ2-2,-,-,TRBV27
TGTGCCAGCAGCTTGGATACTCCCGGGGCCAACGTCCTGACTTTC,CASSLDTPGANVLTF,TRBJ2-6,-,-,TRBV5-5
TGTGCCAGCAGTTTTTGGGACAGCGTGAACTTC,CASSFWDSVNF,TRBJ2-5,-,TRBD1,TRBV28
TGTGCCAGTAGTCCGCGGGCTACAGATACGCAGTATTTT,CASSPRATDTQYF,TRBJ2-3,-,-,TRBV19
TGTGCCAGCAGCATCTGGACGGCAGCGCCCCTCCACTTT,CASSIWTAAPLHF,TRBJ1-6,-,-,TRBV7-9
TGTGCCACCAGCAACGGACTAGCGGCCACAGATACGCAGTATTTT,CATSNGLAATDTQYF,TRBJ2-3,-,TRBD2,TRBV15
TGTGCCAGCAGCGTAGACCACCGGACTAGCGGGGGTGGTGTGGACGAGCAGTACTTC,CASSVDHRTSGGGVDEQYF,TRBJ2-7,-,TRBD2,TRBV9
TGTGCCAGCAGCTTGGGGTCGTTACCCGAGCAGTACTTC,CASSLGSLPEQYF,TRBJ2-7,-,-,TRBV5-6
TGTGCCAGCAGCTCATCCACAGGGGGCAGACCCTACGAGCAGTACTTC,CASSSSTGGRPYEQYF,TRBJ2-7,-,TRBD1,TRBV7-8
TGTGCCAGCAACCCAACGGGACAGCTACAAGAGACCCAGTACTTC,CASNPTGQLQETQYF,TRBJ2-5,-,TRBD1,TRBV28
TGCGCCAGCAGCCAAGGCGGGACGACTCGGAGCGGGATAAGTTACAATGAGCAGTTCTTC,CASSQGGTTRSGISYNEQFF,TRBJ2-1,once,TRBD2,TRBV4-1
TGTGCCAGCAGTTCGGGCGGGGCCAACGTCCTGACTTTC,CASSSGGANVLTF,TRBJ2-6,-,-,TRBV27
TGTGCCAGCAGCTTAGCTGAGTTAGTTGAGCAGTTCTTC,CASSLAELVEQFF,TRBJ2-1,-,-,TRBV7-8
TGTGTCAGCAGTTTAGTGGCGGGAGGGAGCGAGCAGTACTTC,CVSSLVAGGSEQYF,TRBJ2-7,-,TRBD2,TRBV27
TGTGCCAGCAGTCCCCCCGGGGGCGGGTTCTCCTACGAGCAGTACTTC,CASSPPGGGFSYEQYF,TRBJ2-7,-,-,TRBV28
TGCGCCAGCAGCTTGGGAGGGACGTACACTGAAGCTTTCTTT,CASSLGGTYTEAFF,TRBJ1-1,-,-,TRBV5-1
TGTGCCAGCATACGGGACTACCAAGAGACCCAGTACTTC,CASIRDYQETQYF,TRBJ2-5,-,-,TRBV7-9
TGTGCCACCAGCAGACCCGGAGAAGGCACAGATACGCAGTATTTT,CATSRPGEGTDTQYF,TRBJ2-3,-,-,TRBV15
TGTGCCAGCAGCGTAGCTCGGACTGGAGAAGAGACCCAGTACTTC,CASSVARTGEETQYF,TRBJ2-5,-,-,TRBV9
TGTGCCAGCAGTTTACCCCAAAGGGCCGAGCAGTTCTTC,CASSLPQRAEQFF,TRBJ2-1,-,-,TRBV28
TGTGCCAGCAGCGACCGGGACTACGAGCAGTACTTC,CASSDRDYEQYF,TRBJ2-7,-,-,TRBV7-9
TGTGCCATCAGTGAGTCGGACAGGGAGGGAAACACTGAAGCTTTCTTT,CAISESDREGNTEAFF,TRBJ1-1,-,TRBD1,TRBV10-3
TGTGCCAGCAGCTTATGGGCGGGAGATGCCTACGAGCAGTACTTC,CASSLWAGDAYEQYF,TRBJ2-7,-,TRBD2,TRBV5-5
TGTGCCAGCAGCTCTGAGAGGGCTGAAGCTTTCTTT,CASSSERAEAFF,TRBJ1-1,-,-,TRBV5-4
TGTGCCAGCAGCTTAACTCGTGGACAGGGGTATATGAACACTGAAGCTTTCTTT,CASSLTRGQGYMNTEAFF,TRBJ1-1,-,TRBD1,TRBV7-6
TGTGCCAGCAGTTTCGGGATAATAGATACGCAGTATTTT,CASSFGIIDTQYF,TRBJ2-3,-,-,TRBV28
TGTGCCAGCAGCGTCACAGGCGAAAACACTGAAGCTTTCTTT,CASSVTGENTEAFF,TRBJ1-1,-,-,TRBV6-5
TGTGCCAGCAGTAGGACAGGGGGTGCCTATGGCTACACCTTC,CASSRTGGAYGYTF,TRBJ1-2,-,TRBD1,TRBV28
TGTGCCAGCAGCGACGGGACTGTTTATGGCTACACCTTC,CASSDGTVYGYTF,TRBJ1-2,-,-,TRBV7-9
TGTGCCAGCAGGACAGGGGGCATAACTAATGAAAAACTGTTTTTT,CASRTGGITNEKLFF,TRBJ1-4,-,TRBD1,TRBV28
TGTGCCAGCAGCTTACTGGGACACCACACGAAATACTCTGGAAACACCATATATTTT,CASSLLGHHTKYSGNTIYF,TRBJ1-3,-,-,TRBV13
TGTGCCAGCAGCGTAGATATGAACACTGAAGCTTTCTTT,CASSVDMNTEAFF,TRBJ1-1,-,-,TRBV6-5
TGCGCCAGCAGCTTGGCCCCTGGCTACAATGAGCAGTTCTTC,CASSLAPGYNEQFF,TRBJ2-1,once,-,TRBV5-1
TGTGCCAGCAGCGCCGGGACAGGGGCTTCAAATGGCTACACCTTC,CASSAGTGASNGYTF,TRBJ1-2,-,TRBD1,TRBV7-2
TGTGCCAGCAGTGCCGCCGGGACTAGCGGGAGGGCCGGTACCTACGAGCAGTACTTC,CASSAAGTSGRAGTYEQYF,TRBJ2-7,once,TRBD2,TRBV6-1
TGTGCCAGCAGTTTATCATCCCACATTTATGGCTACACCTTC,CASSLSSHIYGYTF,TRBJ1-2,-,-,TRBV27
TGTGCCAGCAGGGAGGGACACGGGCCCTACGAGCAGTACTTC,CASREGHGPYEQYF,TRBJ2-7,few,-,TRBV2
TGCGCCAGCAGGTTGGGGTCCACGAGTAGTCAGCCCCAGCATTTT,CASRLGSTSSQPQHF,TRBJ1-5,once,-,TRBV10-2